This TCR beta chain came from a study of T cell responses to AZD1222 COVID-19 vaccine. Findings of the study overall: At baseline, just a handful of AZD1222 recipients tested seropositive.

Clones were read by immunoSEQ multiplex PCR, and TCRdb kept only the in-frame ones, dropping some. The table records about 160,000 clones, more than 85% of them present only once. On this clone: Its antigen remains unknown.

Sequenced here: peripheral blood, sampled on day 0 of AZD1222 vaccination. The source is an adult in good health.

The CDR3 loop is CASTSGGGNTEAFF. CDR3 DNA: TGCGCCAGCACCTCAGGAGGGGGGAACACTGAAGCTTTCTTT. The chain carries TRBV5-1 and TRBJ1-1, with D possibly being TRBD1 (6 bases). Per the germline V gene, CDR1 is SGHRS and CDR2 is YFSETQ. The V gene lost 6 bases and the J gene lost 1 base, with 13 bases spanning the gap. CDR3 size: 14 residues. Together with reference TRBV5-1 and TRBJ1-1, the CDR3 gives the full variable domain: KAGVTQTPRYLIKTRGQQVTLSCSPISGHRSVSWYQQTPGQGLQFLFEYFSETQRNKGNFPGRFSGRQFSNSRSEMNVSTLELGDSALYLCASTSGGGNTEAFFGQGTRLTVV.